This TCR beta chain came from a study of cytomegalovirus exposure and HLA in healthy donors. It was with 60 Vbeta and 13 Jbeta primers that the PCR ran. Profiling relied on immunoSEQ multiplex PCR, and the TCRdb table lists in-frame clones only, not all of them. This sample has about 60,000 clones, with around three quarters found just once. CDR1 and CDR2 (germline): MDHEN, SYDVKM. Between the trimmed V and J ends, which lost 0 bases and 0 bases, there was a span of 9 bases. The CDR3 sequence is 16 residues long. This sequence originates from a woman in her twenties or thirties in good health and CMV-seronegative. The sample taken for sequencing was PBMCs. This chain connects TRBV28 to TRBJ1-5; D ambiguous. Written as DNA, the CDR3 is TGTGCCAGCAGTTTATGGGCCTTTATTAGCAATCAGCCCCAGCATTTT. Its translation: CASSLWAFISNQPQHF.